These 11 T cell receptor beta chains came from one sample sequenced in a study of shared clonotypes between healthy human individuals. The method was immunoSEQ multiplex PCR; TCRdb's version includes in-frame clones alone and lacks a portion of them. The table lists under 2.5 million clones, around 93% of them singletons. The sequencing input was naive CD4+ T cells from PBMCs. Subset noted: CD45RA+ positively selected. These TCRs come from a man aged 18 to 29 in good health. Some clones in this sample may be carry-over from other donors' samples.

In regard to this clone: The same CDR3 also results from other DNA sequences found in this sample. The rearrangement links TRBV5-1 to TRBJ2-7, with unresolved D. Germline loops: CDR1 SGHRS, CDR2 YFSETQ. Trimming shortened V by 0 bases and J by 0 bases, and 10 bases separated the two germline ends. The CDR3 runs 15 residues. The CDR3 protein is CASSLGVIYSYEQYF. As DNA, the CDR3 is TGCGCCAGCAGCTTGGGAGTGATTTACTCCTACGAGCAGTACTTC.

The genes are TRBV11-1 and TRBJ2-1; 9 nucleotides match TRBD2. This CDR3 is 15 amino acids long. V shed 7 bases, J shed 9 bases, and the junction held 13 bases outside the gene matches. Germline V gene sequence: CDR1 SGHAT, CDR2 FQDESV (reference sequence). CDR3 sequence: CASTPEGGRAAEQFF. As DNA, the CDR3 is TGTGCCAGCACCCCCGAAGGCGGGAGGGCGGCTGAGCAGTTCTTC. Based on the CDR3 plus reference TRBV11-1 and TRBJ2-1, the full variable domain is EAEVAQSPRYKITEKSQAVAFWCDPISGHATLYWYRQILGQGPELLVQFQDESVVDDSQLPKDRFSAERLKGVDSTLKIQPAELGDSAMYLCASTPEGGRAAEQFFGPGTRLTVL.

This clone was seen just once. J is TRBJ1-1 and V is TRBV2; D gene ambiguous. Germline V lookup: CDR1 SNHLY, CDR2 FYNNEI. V was clipped by 8 bases and J by 6 bases, with 16 bases between them. The length of the CDR3 is 13 residues. CDR3 sequence (DNA): TGTGCCAGCGGGCCTAAGGAGTGGGCTGAAGCTTTCTTT. As protein: CASGPKEWAEAFF.

The chain joins TRBV5-4 to TRBJ2-2; 11 positions agree with TRBD1. The CDR3 consists of 18 residues. The trim removed 2 bases at V and 6 bases at J, leaving 12 bases unmatched. Germline-derived CDR1 and CDR2 are SGHNT and YYREEE (reference sequence). The CDR3 is CASSFGQGAGIGSGELFF. DNA of the CDR3: TGTGCCAGCAGCTTCGGACAGGGGGCAGGAATCGGGTCCGGGGAGCTGTTTTTT. Full variable domain (rest looked up from reference TRBV5-4 and TRBJ2-2): ETGVTQSPTHLIKTRGQQVTLRCSSQSGHNTVSWYQQALGQGPQFIFQYYREEENGRGNFPPRFSGLQFPNYSSELNVNALELDDSALYLCASSFGQGAGIGSGELFFGEGSRLTVL.

The chain combines TRBV2 with TRBJ2-7, with D perhaps TRBD1 or TRBD2 (5 bases each). Trimming took off 6 bases at V and 3 bases at J, with 9 bases between the two ends. Germline CDR1 SNHLY, CDR2 FYNNEI. The CDR3 spans 12 residues. The CDR3 DNA reads TGTGCCAGCAGCCAGGGAGTCTACGAGCAGTACTTC. Translated, it gives CASSQGVYEQYF.

The V gene is TRBV19, the J gene TRBJ2-5; 9 bases align to TRBD1. From germline, CDR1 is LNHDA and CDR2 SQIVND (reference sequence). J lost 1 base, V lost 4 bases, and 1 base had no gene match. This CDR3 is 14 amino acids long. The CDR3 nucleotides read TGTGCCAGTAGTAAGGACAGGGGCCAAGAGACCCAGTACTTC. Translated: CASSKDRGQETQYF.

V and J are TRBV6-5 and TRBJ1-2, with D possibly being TRBD1 (5 bases). Trimming removed 5 bases at V and 2 bases at J, with 9 bases between. The CDR3 runs 13 residues. Germline V gene sequence: CDR1 MNHEY, CDR2 SVGAGI. DNA for the CDR3: TGTGCCAGCAGTACCGGGACCAACTATGGCTACACCTTC. Amino acids: CASSTGTNYGYTF.

The V call is TRBV11-3, the J call TRBJ2-7, with 10 positions matching TRBD1. Per the germline V gene, CDR1 is SGHNT and CDR2 is YENEEA. The CDR3 is 14 amino acids. J was trimmed by 6 bases and V by 5 bases; bases with no gene match: 7. CDR3 nucleotides: TGTGCCAGCAGCCGGGGACAGGGGAGTAGCGAGCAGTACTTC. It codes for CASSRGQGSSEQYF.

J is TRBJ1-5 and V is TRBV19; TRBD1 agrees at 7 bases. The V and J ends lost 7 bases and 0 bases, in that order; junction bases with no gene match: 9. The CDR3 is 16 residues long. Per the germline V gene, CDR1 is LNHDA and CDR2 is SQIVND (reference sequence). The CDR3 DNA sequence: TGTGCCAGTACCCTCACAGGGGCGGCTAGCAATCAGCCCCAGCATTTT. Translating gives CASTLTGAASNQPQHF.

This chain uses TRBV5-1 with TRBJ2-3; 9 positions match TRBD2. CDR3 length: 19 residues. Losses at the gene ends were 5 bases for V and 0 bases for J; bases not matched to a gene: 16. Germline assignment: CDR1 SGHRS and CDR2 YFSETQ. Here the CDR3 reads CASRLSAGGPPPSTDTQYF. Here the CDR3 DNA reads TGCGCCAGCAGGCTTTCAGCGGGAGGCCCACCCCCTAGCACAGATACGCAGTATTTT. The full variable domain, with the rest looked up from reference TRBV5-1 and TRBJ2-3, is KAGVTQTPRYLIKTRGQQVTLSCSPISGHRSVSWYQQTPGQGLQFLFEYFSETQRNKGNFPGRFSGRQFSNSRSEMNVSTLELGDSALYLCASRLSAGGPPPSTDTQYFGPGTRLTVL.

This clone was recorded once. The chain has TRBV28 and TRBJ2-3; TRBD2 matches 8 bases. The V segment lost 7 bases and the J segment 5 bases; nucleotides outside the gene matches: 8. The CDR3 length is 14 residues. Germline CDR1 reads MDHEN; CDR2 reads SYDVKM. The CDR3 loop is CASNQAGGRDTQYF. In DNA, the CDR3 is TGTGCCAGCAACCAGGCGGGAGGACGAGATACGCAGTATTTT.